The clone carrying this T cell receptor beta chain was detected once. Its target is unknown. Compared with germline, one end of the junction differs, possibly owing to a read error. This record belongs to a study of T cell repertoires in cytomegalovirus infection. The CDR3 contains 14 residues. Germline V gene lookup returns CDR1 SGHTA and CDR2 FQGNSA. MiXCR, applied by TCRdb to the reads, yields one record per CDR3 protein. The repertoire holds hundreds of thousands of distinct CDR3 sequences, with about 44% as singletons. The chain uses TRBV7-2 and TRBJ2-1; TRBD2 might be the D (6 bases). The sequence was collected from a human donor in good health (CMV status not recorded). Some clones in this sample may be carry-over from other donors' samples. The source was cultured PBMCs, collected from culture after CMV antigen stimulation. The CDR3 loop reads CASSLLATYKEQFF. DNA for the CDR3: TGTGCCAGCAGCCTCCTAGCGACCTACAAGGAGCAGTTCTTC.